This TCR beta chain derives from a study of blood T cell repertoires in COVID-19. Across the study: The United States, Italy and Spain provided the acute and convalescent COVID-19 samples.

In the study's own analysis: Amplification of reference gene primers was used by the study to estimate nucleated cell counts. The table came from immunoSEQ multiplex PCR; TCRdb's copy has only in-frame clones and leaves some out. The V and J calls and the clone size are those of that table, but D and trimming were determined from the DNA. The sample carries under 300,000 clones, under 90% recorded once. This clone is medium-sized (0.01 to 0.1%) by share. The CDR3 runs 15 residues. Germline CDR1 reads LNHDA; CDR2 reads SQIVND (reference sequence). The V segment lost 5 bases and the J segment 1 base; nucleotides outside the gene matches: 8. Participant age was roughly 18 to 95 years, and participants resided in about two dozen US areas.

The specimen was PBMCs or T cells enriched from blood (not recorded which). V is TRBV19 and J is TRBJ2-7; 7 bases map to TRBD1. The receptor was derived from a man younger than 30 who had recovered from COVID-19. The CDR3 sequence is CASSDGDRLSYEQYF. In nucleotides, the CDR3 is TGTGCCAGTAGTGATGGGGACAGACTTTCCTACGAGCAGTACTTC.